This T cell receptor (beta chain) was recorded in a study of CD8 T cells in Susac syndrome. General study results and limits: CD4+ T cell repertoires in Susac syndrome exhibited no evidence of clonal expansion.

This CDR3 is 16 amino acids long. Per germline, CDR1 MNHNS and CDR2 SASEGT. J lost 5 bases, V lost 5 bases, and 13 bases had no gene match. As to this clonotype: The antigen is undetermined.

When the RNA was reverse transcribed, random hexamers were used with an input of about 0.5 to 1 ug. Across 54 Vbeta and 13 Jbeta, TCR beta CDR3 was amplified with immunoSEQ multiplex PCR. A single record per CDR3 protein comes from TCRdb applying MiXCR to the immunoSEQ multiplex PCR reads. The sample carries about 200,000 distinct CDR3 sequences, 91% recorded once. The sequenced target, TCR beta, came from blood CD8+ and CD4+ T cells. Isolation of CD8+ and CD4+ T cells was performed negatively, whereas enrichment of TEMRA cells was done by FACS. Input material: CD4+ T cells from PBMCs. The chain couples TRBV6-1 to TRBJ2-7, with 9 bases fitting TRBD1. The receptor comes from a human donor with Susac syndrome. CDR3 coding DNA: TGTGCCAGCAGTCCCGGACAGGGGAGCGGCCGGAACGAGCAGTACTTC. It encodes CASSPGQGSGRNEQYF.